The rows below give T cell receptor beta chains drawn from one sample of a study of T cell responses to AZD1222 COVID-19 vaccine. Clones were read by immunoSEQ multiplex PCR, and TCRdb kept only the in-frame ones, dropping some. The sample has around 160,000 clones; under 95% are singletons. This sample comprised peripheral blood, obtained 28 days after the second AZD1222 dose. The origin of the receptors is an adult who received the AZD1222 COVID-19 vaccine. The CDR3 runs from the conserved cysteine through the conserved F or W. The D gene is left open where the match is weak. Clone size is not always given. Where it is, it says once, few, many or a class for expanded clones.

D: TRBD2; V: TRBV30; J: TRBJ2-1; size: once; length: 16; DNA: TGTGCCTGGAGTATCGCTAGCGGGAGAAGGTACAATGAGCAGTTCTTC; CDR3: CAWSIASGRRYNEQFF
D: -; V: TRBV28; J: TRBJ1-1; size: few; length: 13; DNA: TGTGCCAGCAGTTTCCCTGGCCACACTGAAGCTTTCTTT; CDR3: CASSFPGHTEAFF
D: -; V: TRBV14; J: TRBJ1-6; size: few; length: 16; DNA: TGTGCCAGCAGTGAGAGAACGACAGTTTTGGGTTCACCCCTCCACTTT; CDR3: CASSERTTVLGSPLHF
D: -; V: TRBV4-2; J: TRBJ2-2; size: -; length: 17; DNA: TGTGCCAGCAGCCAAAACTTGGACAATACGAACACCGGGGAGCTGTTTTTT; CDR3: CASSQNLDNTNTGELFF
D: -; V: TRBV7-2; J: TRBJ1-2; size: -; length: 14; DNA: TGTGCCAGCAGCCCCCACCGGACAGTCTATGGCTACACCTTC; CDR3: CASSPHRTVYGYTF
D: -; V: TRBV18; J: TRBJ1-1; size: -; length: 13; DNA: TGTGCCAGCTCACCGGGCCGGAGCACTGAAGCTTTCTTT; CDR3: CASSPGRSTEAFF
D: -; V: TRBV10-2; J: TRBJ1-1; size: once; length: 18; DNA: TGCGCCAGCAGGGAGTGGGGGTTGGGGCGACCCGAGGGGGCTGAAGCTTTCTTT; CDR3: CASREWGLGRPEGAEAFF
D: -; V: TRBV9; J: TRBJ1-1; size: -; length: 15; DNA: TGTGCCAGCAGCGTCAATTCACAGGTGGTGGGTGAAGCTTTCTTT; CDR3: CASSVNSQVVGEAFF
D: TRBD1; V: TRBV11-3; J: TRBJ2-1; size: -; length: 15; DNA: TGTGCCAGCAGCTCCGACAGGGGGCTCAACAATGAGCAGTTCTTC; CDR3: CASSSDRGLNNEQFF
D: -; V: TRBV5-4; J: TRBJ1-1; size: -; length: 12; DNA: TGTGCCAGCAGTAAGGGGGGCACTGAAGCTTTCTTT; CDR3: CASSKGGTEAFF
D: -; V: TRBV13; J: TRBJ2-1; size: -; length: 15; DNA: TGTGCCAGCAGCTCAACAATAGCGGAGACCAATGAGCAGTTCTTC; CDR3: CASSSTIAETNEQFF
D: TRBD2; V: TRBV4-1; J: TRBJ2-1; size: -; length: 18; DNA: TGCGCCAGCAGTTACAGGGGCAAGCGGGAGGGCCCCTACAATGAGCAGTTCTTC; CDR3: CASSYRGKREGPYNEQFF
D: TRBD2; V: TRBV27; J: TRBJ2-7; size: -; length: 18; DNA: TGTGCCAGCAGTGCCCTGGGACTAGCGGGAGACCGACCCTACGAGCAGTACTTC; CDR3: CASSALGLAGDRPYEQYF
D: -; V: TRBV5-3; J: TRBJ1-2; size: -; length: 16; DNA: TGTGCCAGAAGCCAATCCCCAATCCGGGACACCTATGGCTACACCTTC; CDR3: CARSQSPIRDTYGYTF
D: -; V: TRBV18; J: TRBJ2-5; size: once; length: 13; DNA: TGTGCCAGCTCACCACCGGGACGAGAGACCCAGTACTTC; CDR3: CASSPPGRETQYF
D: TRBD2; V: TRBV7-6; J: TRBJ2-7; size: -; length: 16; DNA: TGTGCCAGCAGCTTGGCTAGCGGGAGTACGCGGAACGAGCAGTACTTC; CDR3: CASSLASGSTRNEQYF
D: TRBD1; V: TRBV5-1; J: TRBJ1-3; size: -; length: 13; DNA: TGCGCCAGCGGGACAGGGGCTGGAAACACCATATATTTT; CDR3: CASGTGAGNTIYF
D: -; V: TRBV14; J: TRBJ2-4; size: -; length: 14; DNA: TGTGCCAGCAGCCAAGATAGAGTGAAAAACATTCAGTACTTC; CDR3: CASSQDRVKNIQYF
D: -; V: TRBV14; J: TRBJ2-3; size: -; length: 13; DNA: TGTGCCAGCAGCTCCCGATACGCCGATACGCAGTATTTT; CDR3: CASSSRYADTQYF
D: -; V: TRBV5-4; J: TRBJ2-3; size: -; length: 15; DNA: TGTGCCAGCAGGAATCCGTTAAGAAGCACAGATACGCAGTATTTT; CDR3: CASRNPLRSTDTQYF
D: TRBD1; V: TRBV19; J: TRBJ2-1; size: -; length: 13; DNA: TGTGCCAGTAGTGGGGACAGAAACAATGAGCAGTTCTTC; CDR3: CASSGDRNNEQFF
D: -; V: TRBV29-1; J: TRBJ1-1; size: -; length: 13; DNA: TGCAGCGTTGACTCTCGCAGTGAGACTGAAGCTTTCTTT; CDR3: CSVDSRSETEAFF
D: -; V: TRBV19; J: TRBJ1-2; size: -; length: 13; DNA: TGTGCCAGTAACGAGGGGGGGGCGCTCGGCTACACCTTC; CDR3: CASNEGGALGYTF
D: -; V: TRBV13; J: TRBJ2-7; size: -; length: 14; DNA: TGTGCCAGCAGCCGGACCTTAAGCTCCTACGAGCAGTACTTC; CDR3: CASSRTLSSYEQYF
D: -; V: TRBV5-1; J: TRBJ2-3; size: -; length: 15; DNA: TGCGCCAGCAGCCCAGGGTTACTTGGGGCAGATACGCAGTATTTT; CDR3: CASSPGLLGADTQYF
D: -; V: TRBV5-6; J: TRBJ2-6; size: -; length: 17; DNA: TGTGCCAGCAGCTTGGAATGGCGCGATCCTGGGGCCAACGTCCTGACTTTC; CDR3: CASSLEWRDPGANVLTF
D: TRBD1; V: TRBV30; J: TRBJ1-4; size: -; length: 15; DNA: TGTGCCTGGGAGAAAGAGGGGGCAGCTAATGAAAAACTGTTTTTT; CDR3: CAWEKEGAANEKLFF
D: TRBD2; V: TRBV5-4; J: TRBJ2-1; size: -; length: 16; DNA: TGTGCCAGCAGCTTGTGGGGGACTAGCTGGCAAAATGAGCAGTTCTTC; CDR3: CASSLWGTSWQNEQFF
D: -; V: TRBV6-2/TRBV6-3; J: TRBJ2-1; size: -; length: 15; DNA: TGTGCCAGCAGTTCCGCAGGGGAGGCCTACAATGAGCAGTTCTTC; CDR3: CASSSAGEAYNEQFF
D: -; V: TRBV7-9; J: TRBJ1-3; size: once; length: 17; DNA: TGTGCCAGCAGCCTAAGCGGACAGCCATCCTCTGGAAACACCATATATTTT; CDR3: CASSLSGQPSSGNTIYF
D: -; V: TRBV13; J: TRBJ1-4; size: -; length: 14; DNA: TGTGCCAGCAGCTTAAGGGGGGCGAATGAAAAACTGTTTTTT; CDR3: CASSLRGANEKLFF
D: -; V: TRBV4-2; J: TRBJ2-2; size: -; length: 15; DNA: TGTGCCAGCAGCCAAGCGGGGGGCAACACCGGGGAGCTGTTTTTT; CDR3: CASSQAGGNTGELFF
D: TRBD1; V: TRBV5-8; J: TRBJ2-5; size: -; length: 16; DNA: TGTGCCAGCAGCTACGGGACAGGGATCGCACAAGAGACCCAGTACTTC; CDR3: CASSYGTGIAQETQYF
D: -; V: TRBV30; J: TRBJ2-7; size: -; length: 11; DNA: TGTGCCTGGAGTGCCAATTACGAGCAGTACTTC; CDR3: CAWSANYEQYF
D: TRBD2; V: TRBV3-1/TRBV3-2; J: TRBJ2-1; size: -; length: 16; DNA: TGTGCCAGCAGCCTATGGACTAGCGGGAGTTACAATGAGCAGTTCTTC; CDR3: CASSLWTSGSYNEQFF
D: -; V: TRBV2; J: TRBJ1-6; size: -; length: 16; DNA: TGTGCCAGCACCAGGGACACCGCTACAGATAATTCACCCCTCCACTTT; CDR3: CASTRDTATDNSPLHF
D: TRBD1; V: TRBV2; J: TRBJ1-1; size: -; length: 15; DNA: TGTGCCAGCACCCTACAGGGGACAGCGAACACTGAAGCTTTCTTT; CDR3: CASTLQGTANTEAFF
D: -; V: TRBV19; J: TRBJ2-1; size: -; length: 15; DNA: TGTGCCAGTAGTATAGCCCGGGAGTATTACAATGAGCAGTTCTTC; CDR3: CASSIAREYYNEQFF
D: -; V: TRBV15; J: TRBJ2-1; size: -; length: 15; DNA: TGTGCCACCAGCAGAGAAACAGCTAGCTACAATGAGCAGTTCTTC; CDR3: CATSRETASYNEQFF
D: -; V: TRBV4-3; J: TRBJ1-6; size: -; length: 16; DNA: TGCGCCAGCAGCCAAGGGGGGGGATCCGGAGGTTCACCCCTCCACTTT; CDR3: CASSQGGGSGGSPLHF
D: TRBD1; V: TRBV9; J: TRBJ1-1; size: -; length: 15; DNA: TGTGCCAGCAGCCCCCGGACAGGGCTGAACACTGAAGCTTTCTTT; CDR3: CASSPRTGLNTEAFF
D: -; V: TRBV28; J: TRBJ1-2; size: -; length: 15; DNA: TGTGCCAGCAGTTCAACAGCCCTTCACATCTATGGCTACACCTTC; CDR3: CASSSTALHIYGYTF
D: -; V: TRBV11-3; J: TRBJ2-1; size: -; length: 11; DNA: TGTGCCAGCGGCTCCGGCCATGAGCAGTTCTTC; CDR3: CASGSGHEQFF